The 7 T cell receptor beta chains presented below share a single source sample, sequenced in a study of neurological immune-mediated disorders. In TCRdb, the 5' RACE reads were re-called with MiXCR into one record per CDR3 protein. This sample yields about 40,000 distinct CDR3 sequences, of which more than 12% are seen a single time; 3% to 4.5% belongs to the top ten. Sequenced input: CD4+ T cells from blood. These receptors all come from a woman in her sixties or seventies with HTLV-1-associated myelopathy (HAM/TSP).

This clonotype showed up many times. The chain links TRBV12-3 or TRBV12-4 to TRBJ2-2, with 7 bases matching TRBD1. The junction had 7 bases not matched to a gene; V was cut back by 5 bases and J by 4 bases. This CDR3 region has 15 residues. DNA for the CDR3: TGTGCCAGCAGTCCACAGGGGATTGGCACCGGGGAGCTGTTTTTT. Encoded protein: CASSPQGIGTGELFF.

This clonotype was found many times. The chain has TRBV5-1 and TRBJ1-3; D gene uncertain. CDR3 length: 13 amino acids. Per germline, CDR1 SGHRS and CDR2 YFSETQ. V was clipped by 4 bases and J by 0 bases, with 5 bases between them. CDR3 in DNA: TGCGCCAGCAGCCTCCACTCTGGAAACACCATATATTTT. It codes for CASSLHSGNTIYF.

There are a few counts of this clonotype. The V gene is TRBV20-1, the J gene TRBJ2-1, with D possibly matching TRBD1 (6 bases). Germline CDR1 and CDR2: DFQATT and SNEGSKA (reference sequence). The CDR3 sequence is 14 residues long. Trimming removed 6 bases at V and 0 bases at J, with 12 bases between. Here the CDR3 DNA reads TGCAGTGCCGATGGACAGATCTCCTACAATGAGCAGTTCTTC. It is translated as CSADGQISYNEQFF.

CDR3: CASSQETFRSQPYYNDHFF. Written as DNA, the CDR3 is TGTGCCAGCAGCCAAGAAACGTTTAGGTCCCAGCCCTACTACAATGATCATTTCTTC. The chain joins TRBV3-1 to TRBJ2-1; D unresolved. V shed 0 bases and J shed 16 bases, with 34 bases lying between them. The CDR3 is 19 residues long. Germline V lookup: CDR1 LGHDT, CDR2 YNNKEL (reference sequence).

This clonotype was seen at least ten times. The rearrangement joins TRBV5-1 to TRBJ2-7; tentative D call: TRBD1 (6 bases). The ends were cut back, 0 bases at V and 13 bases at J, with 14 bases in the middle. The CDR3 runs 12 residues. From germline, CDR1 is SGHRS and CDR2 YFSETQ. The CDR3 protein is CASSLEGGILYF. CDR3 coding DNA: TGCGCCAGCAGCTTGGAAGGGGGTATTTTATACTTC.

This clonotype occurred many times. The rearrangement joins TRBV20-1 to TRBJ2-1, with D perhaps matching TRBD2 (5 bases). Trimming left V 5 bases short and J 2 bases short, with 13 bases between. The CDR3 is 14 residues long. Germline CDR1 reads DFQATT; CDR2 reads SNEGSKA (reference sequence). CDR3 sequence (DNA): TGCAGTGCTTCCCCCGGAGGCGCCTACAATGAGCAGTTCTTC. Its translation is CSASPGGAYNEQFF.

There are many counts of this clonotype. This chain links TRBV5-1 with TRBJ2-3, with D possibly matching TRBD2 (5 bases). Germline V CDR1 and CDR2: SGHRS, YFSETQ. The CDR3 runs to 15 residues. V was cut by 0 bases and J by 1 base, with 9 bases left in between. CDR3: CASSLVALGTDTQYF. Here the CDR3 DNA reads TGCGCCAGCAGCTTGGTAGCGTTAGGCACAGATACGCAGTATTTT.